This T cell receptor beta chain comes out of a study of T cell repertoires in cytomegalovirus infection. Ten or more counts support this clonotype. Its antigen remains unknown. The CDR3 covers 16 residues. Germline CDR1 is LGHNA and CDR2 is YNFKEQ. V shed 0 bases, J shed 8 bases, and the junction held 7 bases outside the gene matches. TCRdb fed the reads into MiXCR, producing one record per CDR3 protein. The data contain 45,000 to 55,000 distinct CDR3 sequences, under 25% of them singletons. The receptor's source is a human donor in good health (CMV status not recorded). Some clones in this sample may be carry-over from other donors' samples. The sample in question was CD8+ T cells from cultured PBMCs, obtained from culture after CMV antigen stimulation. This chain joins TRBV4-2 and TRBJ2-1; 10 bases match TRBD2. The CDR3: CASSQEGLAGAYEQFF. The CDR3, as DNA: TGTGCCAGCAGCCAAGAGGGCCTAGCGGGAGCCTATGAGCAGTTCTTC.